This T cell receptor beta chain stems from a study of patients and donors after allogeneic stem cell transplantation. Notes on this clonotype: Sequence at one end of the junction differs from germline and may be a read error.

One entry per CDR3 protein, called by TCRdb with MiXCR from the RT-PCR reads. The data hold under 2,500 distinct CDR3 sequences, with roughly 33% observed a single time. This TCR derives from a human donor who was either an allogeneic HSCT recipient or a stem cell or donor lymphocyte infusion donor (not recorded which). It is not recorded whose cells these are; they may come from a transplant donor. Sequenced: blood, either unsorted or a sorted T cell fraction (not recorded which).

The CDR3 region is CSARDRGQVIYF. The CDR3 DNA is TGCAGTGCTAGAGATCGGGGACAGGTCATATATTTC. The genes are TRBV20-1 and TRBJ2-7, with TRBD1 matching over 8 bases. Germline V lookup: CDR1 DFQATT, CDR2 SNEGSKA (reference sequence). CDR3 length: 12 amino acids.